The 18 T cell receptor beta chains given below trace back to one sample, sequenced in a study of cytomegalovirus exposure and HLA in healthy donors. The primer mix had 60 Vbeta and 13 Jbeta primers. Generated by immunoSEQ multiplex PCR, the TCRdb table keeps only in-frame clones and is missing some. The repertoire holds 100,000 to 150,000 clones, around 8.5% seen once, with about 5.5% in the top ten. Sequenced input: PBMCs. The source is a man aged 35 to 55 in good health and CMV-seronegative.

The chain combines TRBV27 with TRBJ1-4; maybe TRBD1 (5 bases). The CDR3 is 15 residues long. Germline CDR1 MNHEY, CDR2 SMNVEV (reference sequence). The germline V and J ends were trimmed by 5 bases and 3 bases, with 13 bases remaining between them. CDR3 amino acids: CASSLRGGANEKLFF. CDR3 nucleotide sequence: TGTGCCAGCAGTCTCCGGGGAGGGGCTAATGAAAAACTGTTTTTT.

This chain connects TRBV27 to TRBJ2-3; the D gene is possibly TRBD1 (6 bases). Germline V gene sequence: CDR1 MNHEY, CDR2 SMNVEV (reference sequence). This CDR3 has 15 residues. The V gene lost 2 bases and the J gene lost 0 bases, with 9 bases spanning the gap. CDR3 loop: CASSLGTGSTDTQYF. DNA of the CDR3: TGTGCCAGCAGTTTAGGAACAGGGAGCACAGATACGCAGTATTTT.

The table lists this clone with a few counts. The chain links TRBV30 to TRBJ1-2; D is unclear. CDR1 is GTSNPN and CDR2 is SVGIG in the germline V gene (reference sequence). The CDR3 runs to 10 residues. V dropped 2 bases and J dropped 8 bases, with 6 bases sitting between them. The CDR3 reads CAWSHGGYTF. CDR3 sequence (DNA): TGTGCCTGGAGTCACGGGGGCTACACCTTC.

V and J are TRBV10-3 and TRBJ1-6; a possible D gene is TRBD1 (5 bases). Per the germline V gene, CDR1 is ENHRY and CDR2 is SYGVKD. V was pared by 0 bases and J by 7 bases, with 13 bases between. CDR3 length equals 16 residues. The CDR3, as DNA: TGTGCCATCAGTGAGTCGGGGCCAGGGATGAATTCACCCCTCCACTTT. It translates to CAISESGPGMNSPLHF.

With respect to this clone: The junction and the germline gene differ at one end; a read error may be behind it. The gene calls are TRBV23-1 and TRBJ2-7; a possible D gene is TRBD2 (6 bases). TRBV23-1 is placed among ORFs of uncertain function. The CDR3 runs to 13 residues. The CDR3, as DNA: TGCGCCACTGGCGGGGAAGGGCAATACGAGCAGTCCTTC. It codes for CATGGEGQYEQSF.

The gene calls are TRBV5-8 and TRBJ2-3, with 13 positions matching TRBD2. Germline trimming cut 4 bases from V and 1 base from J; bases unmatched to any gene: 3. Germline V gene sequence: CDR1 SGHTS, CDR2 YDEGEE. The CDR3 contains 16 residues. CDR3 coding DNA: TGTGCCAGCAGCCCAACTAGCGGGGGGGGCACAGATACGCAGTATTTT. It is translated as CASSPTSGGGTDTQYF.

This chain uses TRBV25-1 with TRBJ2-2; no reliable D call. Germline V gives CDR1 MGHDK, CDR2 SYGVNS. V lost 3 bases and J 3 bases, leaving 8 bases between the germline ends. The CDR3 spans 14 residues. In nucleotides, the CDR3 is TGTGCCAGCAGTGATTTCGGTTACACCGGGGAGCTGTTTTTT. Its translation: CASSDFGYTGELFF.

The chain is built from TRBV5-6 and TRBJ2-1, with D hard to call. Trimming removed 0 bases at V and 0 bases at J, with 7 bases between. Germline V CDR1 and CDR2: SGHDT, YYEEEE. The CDR3 covers 15 residues. The CDR3 DNA is TGTGCCAGCAGCTTGGACTGGAGCTCCTACAATGAGCAGTTCTTC. Protein: CASSLDWSSYNEQFF.

CDR3 nucleotide sequence: TGTGCCAGCAGCCAGTCCCGTGTAGACAGGTCTGGAAACACCATATATTTT. Translated, it gives CASSQSRVDRSGNTIYF. The genes are TRBV4-2 and TRBJ1-3, with TRBD1 as a possible D gene (6 bases). Germline loops: CDR1 LGHNA, CDR2 YNFKEQ. Trimming cost V 3 bases and J 1 base, with 16 bases left between them. The CDR3 is 17 amino acids.

This clone showed up just a few times. This rearrangement joins TRBV5-6 to TRBJ2-7, with TRBD1 matching over 10 bases. Germline lookup yields CDR1 SGHDT and CDR2 YYEEEE. The length of the CDR3 is 14 residues. The J segment lost 4 bases and the V segment lost 5 bases, leaving 6 bases of the junction unmatched. CDR3 nucleotides: TGTGCCAGCAGTCCCGGGACAGGGGTTTACGAGCAGTACTTC. Translated: CASSPGTGVYEQYF.

This clone was counted between two and nine times. For the CDR3, the DNA is TGTGCCAGCAGCCCGCAGGACAGGGTCTACGAGCAGTACTTC. Protein: CASSPQDRVYEQYF. The J gene is TRBJ2-7, the V gene TRBV9; 8 nucleotides line up with TRBD1. CDR3 length: 14 residues. The V and J ends lost 4 bases and 3 bases, in that order; junction bases with no gene match: 6. Germline assignment: CDR1 SGDLS and CDR2 YYNGEE. Complete variable domain (other parts from reference TRBV9 and TRBJ2-7): DSGVTQTPKHLITATGQRVTLRCSPRSGDLSVYWYQQSLDQGLQFLIQYYNGEERAKGNILERFSAQQFPDLHSELNLSSLELGDSALYFCASSPQDRVYEQYFGPGTRLTVT.

V is TRBV9 and J is TRBJ2-6; D is unclear. V was pared by 4 bases and J by 2 bases, with 10 bases between. Germline V gene sequence: CDR1 SGDLS, CDR2 YYNGEE. This CDR3 spans 15 amino acids. DNA for the CDR3: TGTGCCAGCAGCCCACGGGTCGCTGGGGCCAACGTCCTGACTTTC. Translation gives CASSPRVAGANVLTF.

Notes on this clone: Additional DNA sequences in this sample encode the identical CDR3. This chain links TRBV11-2 with TRBJ1-6; D perhaps matches TRBD1 (6 bases). The CDR3 runs 15 residues. V was clipped by 0 bases and J by 4 bases, with 7 bases between them. Per the germline V gene, CDR1 is SGHAT and CDR2 is FQNNGV. The CDR3, as DNA: TGTGCCAGCAGCTTAGACAGGGGTTATAATTCACCCCTCCACTTT. Its translation: CASSLDRGYNSPLHF.

V is TRBV2 and J is TRBJ2-5, with D perhaps TRBD1 (6 bases). V dropped 5 bases and J dropped 0 bases, with 16 bases sitting between them. CDR1 is SNHLY, CDR2 FYNNEI, per germline. The CDR3 runs to 16 residues. CDR3 amino acids: CASSTSQGKYQETQYF. CDR3 coding DNA: TGTGCCAGCAGTACCTCACAGGGAAAATACCAAGAGACCCAGTACTTC.

This chain joins TRBV7-2 and TRBJ2-5; tentatively, D is TRBD2 (5 bases). CDR3 length equals 14 residues. With 4 bases removed from V and 5 bases from J, the gap between germline ends came to 14 bases. Germline CDR1 reads SGHTA; CDR2 reads FQGNSA. The CDR3 spells CASSSVRGWETQYF. The CDR3, as DNA: TGTGCCAGCAGCTCCGTTCGGGGTTGGGAGACCCAGTACTTC.

In this sample, this clone turned up a few times. This chain connects TRBV6-5 to TRBJ2-3, with 7 bases fitting TRBD2. The V gene end was trimmed by 6 bases and the J gene end by 4 bases; junction bases not matched to a gene: 10. In germline, CDR1 is MNHEY, CDR2 SVGAGI. This CDR3 has 15 amino acids. The CDR3 DNA sequence: TGTGCCAGCAGCGGCGGGGGTGGAAACGCAGATACGCAGTATTTT. Protein product: CASSGGGGNADTQYF.

This clone was found a few times. This chain joins TRBV27 and TRBJ2-5; no definite D call. The CDR3 sequence is 11 residues long. Between the trimmed V and J ends, which lost 4 bases and 2 bases, there was a span of 2 bases. The germline V gene has CDR1 MNHEY and CDR2 SMNVEV (reference sequence). The CDR3, as DNA: TGTGCCAGCAGTTCGCAAGAGACCCAGTACTTC. This translates into CASSSQETQYF.

The V call is TRBV21-1, the J call TRBJ1-4; the table assigns TRBD1, which was not confirmed against the DNA. TRBV21-1 represents a pseudogene. The CDR3 contains 13 residues. In DNA form, the CDR3 reads TGTGCCAGCCCGACAGGGAGGAATGAAAAACTGTTTTTT. Translation gives CASPTGRNEKLFF.